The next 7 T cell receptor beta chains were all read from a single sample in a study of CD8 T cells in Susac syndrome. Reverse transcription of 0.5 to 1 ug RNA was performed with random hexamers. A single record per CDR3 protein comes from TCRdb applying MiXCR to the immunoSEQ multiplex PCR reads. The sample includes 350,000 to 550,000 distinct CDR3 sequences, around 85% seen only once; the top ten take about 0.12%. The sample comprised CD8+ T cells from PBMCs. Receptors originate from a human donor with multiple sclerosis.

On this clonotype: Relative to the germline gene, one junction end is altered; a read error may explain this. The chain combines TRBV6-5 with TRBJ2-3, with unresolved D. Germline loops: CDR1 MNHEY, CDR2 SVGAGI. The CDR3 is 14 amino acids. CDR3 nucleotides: TGTGTCAGCAGTTACGAGCCTAGCACAGATACGCAGTATTTT. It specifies CVSSYEPSTDTQYF.

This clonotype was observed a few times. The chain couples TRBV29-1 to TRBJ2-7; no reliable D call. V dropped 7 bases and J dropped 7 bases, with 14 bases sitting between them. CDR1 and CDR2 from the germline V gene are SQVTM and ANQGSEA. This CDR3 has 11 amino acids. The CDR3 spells CSARHLGEQYF. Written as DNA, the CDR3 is TGCAGCGCAAGACACCTTGGGGAGCAGTACTTC.

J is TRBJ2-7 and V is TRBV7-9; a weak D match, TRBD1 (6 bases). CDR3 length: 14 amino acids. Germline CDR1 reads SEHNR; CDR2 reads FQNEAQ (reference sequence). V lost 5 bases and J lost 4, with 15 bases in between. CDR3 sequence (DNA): TGTGCCAGCAGCCAAACACAGGGCCCGTACGAGCAGTACTTC. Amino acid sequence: CASSQTQGPYEQYF.

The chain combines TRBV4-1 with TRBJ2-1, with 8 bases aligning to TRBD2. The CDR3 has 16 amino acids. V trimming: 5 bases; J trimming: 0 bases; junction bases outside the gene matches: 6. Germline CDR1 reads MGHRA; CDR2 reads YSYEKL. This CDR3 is CASSWEGTSSYNEQFF. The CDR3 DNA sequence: TGCGCCAGCAGCTGGGAGGGGACTAGCTCCTACAATGAGCAGTTCTTC.

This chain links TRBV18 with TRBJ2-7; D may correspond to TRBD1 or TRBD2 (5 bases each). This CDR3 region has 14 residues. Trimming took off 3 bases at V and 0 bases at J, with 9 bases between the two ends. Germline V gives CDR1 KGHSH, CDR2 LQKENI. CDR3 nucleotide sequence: TGTGCCAGCTCACCCGTCGGGGCCTCCTACGAGCAGTACTTC. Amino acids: CASSPVGASYEQYF.

The chain's CDR3 is CASSHTDTQYF. The CDR3 bases are TGTGCCAGCAGTCACACAGATACGCAGTATTTT. V and J are TRBV5-5 and TRBJ2-3, with D unresolved. Germline-derived CDR1 and CDR2 are SGHKS and YYEKEE (reference sequence). V lost 5 bases to trimming and J lost 2 bases, with 3 bases between them. This CDR3 region has 11 residues.

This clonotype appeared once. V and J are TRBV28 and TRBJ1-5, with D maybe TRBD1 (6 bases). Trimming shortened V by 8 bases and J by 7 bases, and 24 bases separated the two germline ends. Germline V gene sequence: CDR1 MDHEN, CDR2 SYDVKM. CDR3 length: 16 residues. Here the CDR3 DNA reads TGTGCCAGCCGACCAAAGCAGGCAGGGGTGAGCCAGCCCCAGCATTTT. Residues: CASRPKQAGVSQPQHF.